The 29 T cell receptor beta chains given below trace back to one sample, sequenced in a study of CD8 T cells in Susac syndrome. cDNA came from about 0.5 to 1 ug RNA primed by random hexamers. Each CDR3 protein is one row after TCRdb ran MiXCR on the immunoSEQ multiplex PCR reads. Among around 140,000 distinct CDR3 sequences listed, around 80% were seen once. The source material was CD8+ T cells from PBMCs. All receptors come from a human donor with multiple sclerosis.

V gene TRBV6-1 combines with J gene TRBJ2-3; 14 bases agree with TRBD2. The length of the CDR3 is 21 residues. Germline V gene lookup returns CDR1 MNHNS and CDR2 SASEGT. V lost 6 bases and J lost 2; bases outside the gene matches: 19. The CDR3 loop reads CASRDAMTRTSGGIITDTQYF. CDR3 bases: TGTGCCAGCAGGGATGCCATGACCAGGACTAGCGGGGGGATAATCACAGATACGCAGTATTTT.

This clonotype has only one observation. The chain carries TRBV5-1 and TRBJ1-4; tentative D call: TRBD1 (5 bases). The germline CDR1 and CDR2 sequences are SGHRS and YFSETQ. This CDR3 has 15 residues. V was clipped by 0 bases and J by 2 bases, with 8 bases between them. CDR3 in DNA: TGCGCCAGCAGCTTGGGGGCAGGGACTAATGAAAAACTGTTTTTT. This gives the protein CASSLGAGTNEKLFF.

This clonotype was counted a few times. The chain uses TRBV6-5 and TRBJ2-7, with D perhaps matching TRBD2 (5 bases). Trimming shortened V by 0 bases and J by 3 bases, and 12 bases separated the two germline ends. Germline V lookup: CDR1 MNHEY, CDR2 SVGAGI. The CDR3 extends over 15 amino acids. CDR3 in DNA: TGTGCCAGCAGTTACTCGAATTCGGGGTTCTACGAGCAGTACTTC. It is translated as CASSYSNSGFYEQYF.

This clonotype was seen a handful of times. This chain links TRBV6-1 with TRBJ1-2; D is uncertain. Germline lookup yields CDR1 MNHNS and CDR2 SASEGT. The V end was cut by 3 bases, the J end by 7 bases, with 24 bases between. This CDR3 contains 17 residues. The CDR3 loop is CASSDDDFHLSGLGYTF. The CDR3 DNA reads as TGTGCCAGCAGTGACGACGATTTCCACCTCTCTGGTCTTGGCTACACCTTC.

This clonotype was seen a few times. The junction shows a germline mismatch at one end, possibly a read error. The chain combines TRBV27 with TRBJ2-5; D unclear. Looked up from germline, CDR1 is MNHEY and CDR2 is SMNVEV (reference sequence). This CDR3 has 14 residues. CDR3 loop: CASSFSQDYETQYF. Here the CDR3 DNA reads TGTGCCAGCAGTTTCTCCCAGGATTACGAGACCCAGTATTTC.

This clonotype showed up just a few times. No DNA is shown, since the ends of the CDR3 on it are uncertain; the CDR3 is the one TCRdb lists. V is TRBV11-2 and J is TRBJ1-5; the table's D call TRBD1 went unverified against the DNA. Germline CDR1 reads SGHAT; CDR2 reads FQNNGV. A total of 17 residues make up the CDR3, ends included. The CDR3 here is CASSFGPGADYNQPQHF.

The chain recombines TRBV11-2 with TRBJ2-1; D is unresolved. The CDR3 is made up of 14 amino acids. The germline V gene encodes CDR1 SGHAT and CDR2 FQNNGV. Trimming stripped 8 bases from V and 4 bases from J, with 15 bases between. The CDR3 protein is CASGPSSFYNEQFF. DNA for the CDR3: TGTGCCAGCGGCCCCTCGTCTTTTTACAATGAGCAGTTCTTC.

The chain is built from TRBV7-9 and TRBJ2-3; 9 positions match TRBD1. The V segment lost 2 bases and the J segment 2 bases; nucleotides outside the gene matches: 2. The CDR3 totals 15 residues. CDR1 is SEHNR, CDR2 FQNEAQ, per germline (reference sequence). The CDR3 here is CASSLRDRDTDTQYF. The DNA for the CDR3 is TGTGCCAGCAGCTTAAGGGACAGGGACACAGATACGCAGTATTTT.

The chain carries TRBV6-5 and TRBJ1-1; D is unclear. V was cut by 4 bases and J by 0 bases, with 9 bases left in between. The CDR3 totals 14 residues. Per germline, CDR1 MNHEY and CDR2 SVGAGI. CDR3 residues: CASSFSTVNTEAFF. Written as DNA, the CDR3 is TGTGCCAGCAGTTTTTCGACGGTGAACACTGAAGCTTTCTTT.

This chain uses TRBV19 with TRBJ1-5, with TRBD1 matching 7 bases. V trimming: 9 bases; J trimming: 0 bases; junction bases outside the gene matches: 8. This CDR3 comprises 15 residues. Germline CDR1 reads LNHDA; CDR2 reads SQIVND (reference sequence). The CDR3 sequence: CASGQGVRSNQPQHF. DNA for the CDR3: TGTGCCAGCGGTCAGGGGGTCCGTAGCAATCAGCCCCAGCATTTT.

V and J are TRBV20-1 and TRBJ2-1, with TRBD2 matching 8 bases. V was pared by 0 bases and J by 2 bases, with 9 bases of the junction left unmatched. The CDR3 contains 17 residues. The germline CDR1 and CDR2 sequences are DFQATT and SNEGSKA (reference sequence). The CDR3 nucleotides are TGCAGTGCTAGAGATACGGGAGGGATTTTTACCTACAATGAGCAGTTCTTC. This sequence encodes CSARDTGGIFTYNEQFF.

The CDR3 DNA follows: TGTGCCAGTAGCATCAGAAGTGGGGGACCTTATCAGCCCCAGCATTTT. As protein: CASSIRSGGPYQPQHF. The chain carries TRBV19 and TRBJ1-5; maybe TRBD1 (5 bases). The V gene's germline CDR1 is LNHDA and CDR2 SQIVND (reference sequence). The CDR3 has 16 residues. Between the trimmed V and J ends, which lost 6 bases and 5 bases, there was a span of 20 bases.

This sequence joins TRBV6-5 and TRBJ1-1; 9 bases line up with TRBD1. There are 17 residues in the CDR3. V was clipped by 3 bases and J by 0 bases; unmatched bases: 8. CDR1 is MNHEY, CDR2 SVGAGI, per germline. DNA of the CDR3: TGTGCCAGCAGTTATATAACAGGGGGCCTTTTGAACACTGAAGCTTTCTTT. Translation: CASSYITGGLLNTEAFF.

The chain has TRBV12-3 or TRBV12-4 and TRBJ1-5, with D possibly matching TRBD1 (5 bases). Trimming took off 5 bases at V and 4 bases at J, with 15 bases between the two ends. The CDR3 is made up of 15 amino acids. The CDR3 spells CASSPGGDFNQPQHF. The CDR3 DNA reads TGTGCCAGCAGTCCCGGGGGGGATTTTAATCAGCCCCAGCATTTT.

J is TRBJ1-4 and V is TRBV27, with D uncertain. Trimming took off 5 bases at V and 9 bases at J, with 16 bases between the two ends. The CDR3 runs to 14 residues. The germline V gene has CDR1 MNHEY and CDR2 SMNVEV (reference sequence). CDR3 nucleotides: TGTGCCAGCAGTGATATACAGAGAACCCAAAAACTGTTTTTT. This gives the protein CASSDIQRTQKLFF.

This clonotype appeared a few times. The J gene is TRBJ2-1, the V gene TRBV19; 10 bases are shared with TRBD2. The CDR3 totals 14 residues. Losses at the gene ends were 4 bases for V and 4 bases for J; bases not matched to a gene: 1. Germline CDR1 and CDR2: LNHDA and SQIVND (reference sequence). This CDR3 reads CASSRAGGYNEQFF. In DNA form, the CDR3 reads TGTGCCAGTAGTAGAGCGGGAGGGTACAATGAGCAGTTCTTC.

The CDR3 reads CAGSYLDGHEQYV. The CDR3 DNA reads TGTGCCGGCAGTTACTTGGATGGTCACGAGCAGTACGTC. The V call is TRBV6-2 or TRBV6-3, the J call TRBJ2-1; D is uncertain. The J call is in doubt because the DNA end fits TRBJ2-7 better. Germline V gives CDR1 MNHEY, CDR2 SVGEGT. The CDR3 totals 13 residues.

This CDR3 is CASSPGTSSYNEQFF. The CDR3 DNA reads TGTGCCAGCAGCCCCGGGACTAGCTCCTACAATGAGCAGTTCTTC. The gene calls are TRBV11-1 and TRBJ2-1; 8 nucleotides align to TRBD2. Germline trimming cut 5 bases from V and 0 bases from J; bases unmatched to any gene: 3. The CDR3 contains 15 residues. Germline assignment: CDR1 SGHAT and CDR2 FQDESV (reference sequence).

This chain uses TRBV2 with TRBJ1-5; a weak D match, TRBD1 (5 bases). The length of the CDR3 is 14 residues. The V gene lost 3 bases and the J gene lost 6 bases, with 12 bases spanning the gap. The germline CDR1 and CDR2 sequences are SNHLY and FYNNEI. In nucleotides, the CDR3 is TGTGCCAGCAGTGAGGTAGGGGAAGTTCAGCCCCAGCATTTT. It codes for CASSEVGEVQPQHF.

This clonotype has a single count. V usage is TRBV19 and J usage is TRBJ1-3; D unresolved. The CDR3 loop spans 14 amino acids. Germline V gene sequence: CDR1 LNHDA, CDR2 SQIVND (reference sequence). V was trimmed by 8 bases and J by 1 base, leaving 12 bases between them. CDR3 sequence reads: CASGSNPSGNTIYF. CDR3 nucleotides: TGTGCCAGTGGGTCAAACCCGTCTGGAAACACCATATATTTT.

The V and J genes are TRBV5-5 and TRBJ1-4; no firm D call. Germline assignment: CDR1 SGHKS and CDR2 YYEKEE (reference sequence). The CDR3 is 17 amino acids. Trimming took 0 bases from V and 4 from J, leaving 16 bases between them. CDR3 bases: TGTGCCAGCAGCTTGGAATTGGTAGTGGGATATAATGAAAAACTGTTTTTT. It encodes CASSLELVVGYNEKLFF.

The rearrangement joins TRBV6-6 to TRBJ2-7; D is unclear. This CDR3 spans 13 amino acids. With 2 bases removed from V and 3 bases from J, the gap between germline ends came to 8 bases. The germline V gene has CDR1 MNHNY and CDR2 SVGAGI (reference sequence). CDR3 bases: TGTGCCAGCAGTTACGGTCCGGGCTACGAGCAGTACGTC. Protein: CASSYGPGYEQYV.

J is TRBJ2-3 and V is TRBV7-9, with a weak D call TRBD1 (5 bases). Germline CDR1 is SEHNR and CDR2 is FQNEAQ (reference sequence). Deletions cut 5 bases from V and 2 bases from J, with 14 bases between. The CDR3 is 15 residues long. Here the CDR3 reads CASSHPDRDTDTQYF. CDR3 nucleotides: TGTGCCAGCAGCCATCCCGACAGAGACACAGATACGCAGTATTTT. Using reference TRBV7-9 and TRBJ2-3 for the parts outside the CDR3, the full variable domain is DTGVSQNPRHKITKRGQNVTFRCDPISEHNRLYWYRQTLGQGPEFLTYFQNEAQLEKSRLLSDRFSAERPKGSFSTLEIQRTEQGDSAMYLCASSHPDRDTDTQYFGPGTRLTVL.

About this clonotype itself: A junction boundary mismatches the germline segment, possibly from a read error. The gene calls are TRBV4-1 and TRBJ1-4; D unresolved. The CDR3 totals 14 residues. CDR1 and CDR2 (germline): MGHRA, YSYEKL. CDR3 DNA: TGCGCCAGCAGCCACGGGAGGGAAGTTGAAAGACTGTTTTTT. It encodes CASSHGREVERLFF.

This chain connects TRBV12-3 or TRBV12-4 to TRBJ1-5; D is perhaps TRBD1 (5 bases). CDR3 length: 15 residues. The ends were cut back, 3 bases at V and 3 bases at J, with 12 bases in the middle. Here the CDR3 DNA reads TGTGCCAGCAGTTTGGGTCCACAGGTCAATCAGCCCCAGCATTTT. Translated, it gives CASSLGPQVNQPQHF.

The CDR3 bases are TGTGCCAGCAGTTTCGGGACAGGGTCAGAAGCTTTCTTT. Translation: CASSFGTGSEAFF. V usage is TRBV27 and J usage is TRBJ1-1, with TRBD1 matching over 9 bases. CDR1 is MNHEY and CDR2 is SMNVEV in the germline V gene (reference sequence). The length of the CDR3 is 13 residues. The J segment lost 8 bases and the V segment lost 3 bases, leaving 4 bases of the junction unmatched.

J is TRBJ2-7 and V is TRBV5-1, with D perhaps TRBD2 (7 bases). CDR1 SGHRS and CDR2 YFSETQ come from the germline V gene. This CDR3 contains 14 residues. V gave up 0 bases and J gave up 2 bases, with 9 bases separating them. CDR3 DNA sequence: TGCGCCAGCAGCTTGGAAGGGGGGGCCTACGAGCAGTACGTC. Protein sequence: CASSLEGGAYEQYV.

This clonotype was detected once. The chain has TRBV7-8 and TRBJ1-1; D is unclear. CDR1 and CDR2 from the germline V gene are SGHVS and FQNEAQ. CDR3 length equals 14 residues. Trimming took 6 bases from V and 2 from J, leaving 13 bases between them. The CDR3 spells CASSRGTSNTEAFF. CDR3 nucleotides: TGTGCCAGCAGTCGAGGAACGAGTAACACTGAAGCTTTCTTT.

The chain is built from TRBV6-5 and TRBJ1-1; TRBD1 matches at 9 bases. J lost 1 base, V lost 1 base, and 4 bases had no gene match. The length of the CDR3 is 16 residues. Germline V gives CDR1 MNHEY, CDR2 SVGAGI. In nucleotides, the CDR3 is TGTGCCAGCAGTTACTATGGGACAGGGCCGAACACTGAAGCTTTCTTT. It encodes CASSYYGTGPNTEAFF.